This T cell receptor beta chain came from a study of long-term antiretroviral therapy in people with HIV. Study outcomes and limitations: Documentation of ART adherence, viral resistance or therapy changes was absent.

Roughly 0.85-11 million cryopreserved PBMC were held in samples before DNA extraction. Trimming pared 1 base from V and 2 bases from J, leaving 12 bases between. The CDR3 runs 15 residues. The V gene's germline CDR1 is SGHNT and CDR2 YYREEE (reference sequence). This was the immunoSEQ v3.0 assay at survey level. The repertoire was sequenced with immunoSEQ multiplex PCR; TCRdb's copy has only in-frame clones and lacks some. Among 15,000 or so clones listed, approximately 90% were seen once. About this clone: Antigen: not known.

The clonotype was recovered from a woman between 40 and 50 years old with HIV. Sequenced here: unsorted PBMCs, sampled 0.6 years after starting antiretroviral therapy. V gene TRBV5-4 combines with J gene TRBJ1-2; D perhaps matches TRBD1 (5 bases). The CDR3 loop reads CASSLSAGPNYGYTF. CDR3 coding DNA: TGTGCCAGCAGCTTGAGCGCAGGGCCCAACTATGGCTACACCTTC.